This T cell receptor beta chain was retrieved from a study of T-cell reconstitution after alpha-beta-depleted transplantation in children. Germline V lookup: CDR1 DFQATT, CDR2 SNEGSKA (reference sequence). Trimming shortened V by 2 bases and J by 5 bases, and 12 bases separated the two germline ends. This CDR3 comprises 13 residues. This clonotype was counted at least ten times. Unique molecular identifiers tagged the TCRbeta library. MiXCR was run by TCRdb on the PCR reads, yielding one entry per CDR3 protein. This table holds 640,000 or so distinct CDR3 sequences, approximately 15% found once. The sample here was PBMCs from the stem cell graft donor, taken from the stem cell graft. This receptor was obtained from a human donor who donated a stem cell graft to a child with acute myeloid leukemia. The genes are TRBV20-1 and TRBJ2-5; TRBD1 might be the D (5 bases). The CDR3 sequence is CSARPDNRETQYF. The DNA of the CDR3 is TGCAGTGCTAGACCGGACAACAGGGAGACCCAGTACTTC.